The next 2 T cell receptor beta chains were all read from a single sample in a study of T cells in localized non-small cell lung cancer (TCRdb year 2020). The protocol used for the library was the immunoSEQ multiplex PCR assay. This immuneACCESS table, as held by TCRdb, lists in-frame sequences with V and J called but not all clones. Of the missing ones, under half trace to an unresolved V gene in checked studies; the others have no known cause. This sample is represented by some 1,600 clones; around 20% of them were singletons. The ten largest clonotypes hold about 19% of the sample. The source was normal lung tissue next to the tumor, collected before any cancer treatment. These receptors were obtained from a woman aged 40-69 years with stage I lung adenocarcinoma.

The CDR3 is CSVGYRGTNTGELFF. The CDR3 DNA follows: TGCAGCGTTGGATACAGGGGTACGAACACCGGGGAGCTGTTTTTT. The gene calls are TRBV29-1 and TRBJ2-2; 7 positions match TRBD1. Germline V lookup: CDR1 SQVTM, CDR2 ANQGSEA. V shed 4 bases and J 0 bases; nucleotides not matched to a gene: 5. The CDR3 spans 15 residues.

The chain combines TRBV19 with TRBJ2-7; D might be TRBD1 (5 bases). The V end lost 9 bases, the J end lost 0 bases, and 9 bases lay between the germline ends. CDR3 length: 12 residues. From germline, CDR1 is LNHDA and CDR2 SQIVND (reference sequence). The CDR3: CASGDSSYEQYF. The CDR3 DNA is TGTGCCAGCGGAGACAGCTCCTACGAGCAGTACTTC.